Reported below is one T cell receptor (beta chain). Generated by immunoSEQ multiplex PCR, the TCRdb table keeps only in-frame clones and is missing some. The data show hundreds of thousands of clones, about 91% seen once. The sample comes from a study of blood T cell repertoires in COVID-19. CDR3 length: 13 amino acids. The V gene lost 5 bases and the J gene lost 8 bases, with 15 bases spanning the gap. The chain uses TRBV12-3 or TRBV12-4 and TRBJ1-1; TRBD1 might be the D (6 bases). The source is a woman aged 30 to 39 with COVID-19, enrolled during active disease. Sequenced input: peripheral blood. The CDR3: CASSVDRSLEAFF. The DNA for the CDR3 is TGTGCCAGCAGTGTTGACAGGAGCCTCGAAGCTTTCTTT.